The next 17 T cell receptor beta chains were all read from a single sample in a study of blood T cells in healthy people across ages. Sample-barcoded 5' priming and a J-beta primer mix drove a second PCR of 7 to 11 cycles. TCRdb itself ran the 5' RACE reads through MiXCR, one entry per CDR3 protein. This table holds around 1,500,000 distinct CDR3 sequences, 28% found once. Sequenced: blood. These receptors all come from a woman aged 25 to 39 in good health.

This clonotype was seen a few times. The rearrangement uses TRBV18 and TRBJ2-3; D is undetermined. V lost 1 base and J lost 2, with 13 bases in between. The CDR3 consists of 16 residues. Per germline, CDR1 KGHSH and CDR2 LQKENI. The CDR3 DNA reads TGTGCCAGCTCACCACAGGTCGGCAGGACCACAGATACGCAGTATTTT. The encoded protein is CASSPQVGRTTDTQYF. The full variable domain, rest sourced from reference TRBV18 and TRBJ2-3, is NAGVMQNPRHLVRRRGQEARLRCSPMKGHSHVYWYRQLPEEGLKFMVYLQKENIIDESGMPKERFSAEFPKEGPSILRIQQVVRGDSAAYFCASSPQVGRTTDTQYFGPGTRLTVL.

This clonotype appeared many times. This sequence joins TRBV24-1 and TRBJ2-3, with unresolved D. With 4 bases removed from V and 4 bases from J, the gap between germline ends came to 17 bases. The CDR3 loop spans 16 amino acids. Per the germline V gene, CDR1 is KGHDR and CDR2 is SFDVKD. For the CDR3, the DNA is TGTGCCACCAGTGACCCCGGGCCCTCCCGGTCAGATACGCAGTATTTT. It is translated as CATSDPGPSRSDTQYF.

CDR3 in DNA: TGTGCCAGCAGCGTGATCCGAGAGACCCAGTACTTC. This sequence encodes CASSVIRETQYF. The chain couples TRBV7-9 to TRBJ2-5; D is uncertain. The germline CDR1 and CDR2 sequences are SEHNR and FQNEAQ (reference sequence). Between the trimmed V and J ends, which lost 5 bases and 4 bases, there was a span of 8 bases. This CDR3 is 12 amino acids long.

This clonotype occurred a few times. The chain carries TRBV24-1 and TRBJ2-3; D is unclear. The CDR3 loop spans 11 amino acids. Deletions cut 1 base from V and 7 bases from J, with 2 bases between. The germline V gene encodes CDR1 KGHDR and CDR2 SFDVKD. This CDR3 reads CATSDLHTQYF. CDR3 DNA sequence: TGTGCCACCAGTGATTTACATACGCAGTATTTT.

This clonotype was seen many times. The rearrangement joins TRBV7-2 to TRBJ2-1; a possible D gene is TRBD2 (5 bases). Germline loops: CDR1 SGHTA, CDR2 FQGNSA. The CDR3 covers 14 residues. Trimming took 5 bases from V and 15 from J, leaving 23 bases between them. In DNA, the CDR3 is TGTGCCAGCAGCACCGGGATTCATATTTGTCGGCCGTTCTTC. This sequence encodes CASSTGIHICRPFF.

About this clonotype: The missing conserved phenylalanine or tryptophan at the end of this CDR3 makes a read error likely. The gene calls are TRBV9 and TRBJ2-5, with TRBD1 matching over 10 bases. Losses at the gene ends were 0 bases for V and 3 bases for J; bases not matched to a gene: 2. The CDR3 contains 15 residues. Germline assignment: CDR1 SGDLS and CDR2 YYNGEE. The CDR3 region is CASSVAGQGEETQYY. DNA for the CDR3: TGTGCCAGCAGCGTAGCAGGACAGGGGGAAGAGACCCAGTACTAC.

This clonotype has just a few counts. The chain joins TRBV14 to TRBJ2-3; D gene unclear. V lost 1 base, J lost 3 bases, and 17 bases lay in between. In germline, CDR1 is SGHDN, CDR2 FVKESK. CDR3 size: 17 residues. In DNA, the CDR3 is TGTGCCAGCAGCCAAGGGGTGCTGGGGTGGAGAACAGATACGCAGTATTTT. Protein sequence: CASSQGVLGWRTDTQYF.

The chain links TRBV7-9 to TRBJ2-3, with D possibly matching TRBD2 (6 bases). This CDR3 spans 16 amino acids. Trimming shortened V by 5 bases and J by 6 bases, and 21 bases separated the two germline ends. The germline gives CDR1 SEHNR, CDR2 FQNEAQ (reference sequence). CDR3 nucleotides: TGTGCCAGCAGCCCGGGAGTAGACCGGGCAGTGGATACGCAGTATTTT. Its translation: CASSPGVDRAVDTQYF.

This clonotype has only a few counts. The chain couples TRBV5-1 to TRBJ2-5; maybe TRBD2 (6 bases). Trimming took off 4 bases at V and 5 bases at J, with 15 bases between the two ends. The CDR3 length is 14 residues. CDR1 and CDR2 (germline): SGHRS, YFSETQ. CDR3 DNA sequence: TGCGCCAGCAGCCCGGAGGGCCGGCGGGAGACCCAGTACTTC. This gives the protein CASSPEGRRETQYF.

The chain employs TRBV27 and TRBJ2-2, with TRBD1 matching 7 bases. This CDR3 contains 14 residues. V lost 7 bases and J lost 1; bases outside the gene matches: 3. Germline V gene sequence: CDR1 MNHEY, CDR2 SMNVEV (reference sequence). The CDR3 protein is CASTPGGNTGELFF. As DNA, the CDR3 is TGTGCCAGCACCCCAGGGGGGAACACCGGGGAGCTGTTTTTT.

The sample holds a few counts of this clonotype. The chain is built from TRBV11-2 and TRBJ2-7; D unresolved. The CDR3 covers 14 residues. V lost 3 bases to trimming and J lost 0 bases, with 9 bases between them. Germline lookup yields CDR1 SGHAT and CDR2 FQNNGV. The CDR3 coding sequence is TGTGCCAGCAGCTTCCGGTTTAGCTCCTACGAGCAGTACTTC. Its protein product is CASSFRFSSYEQYF.

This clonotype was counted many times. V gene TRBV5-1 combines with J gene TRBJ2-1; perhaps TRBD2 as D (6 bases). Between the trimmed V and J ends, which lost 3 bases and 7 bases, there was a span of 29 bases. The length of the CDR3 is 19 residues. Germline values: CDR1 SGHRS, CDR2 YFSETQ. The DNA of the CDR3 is TGCGCCAGCAGCTGGCGACCGGGACTGACTCCCCGGGCTCCAAATGAGCAGTTCTTC. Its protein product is CASSWRPGLTPRAPNEQFF.

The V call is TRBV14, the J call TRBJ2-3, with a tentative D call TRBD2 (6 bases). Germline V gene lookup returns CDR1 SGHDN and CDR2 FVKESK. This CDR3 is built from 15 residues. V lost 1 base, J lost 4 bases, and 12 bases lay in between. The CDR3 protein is CASSQGRGAPDTQYF. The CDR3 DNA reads TGTGCCAGCAGCCAAGGGCGGGGTGCCCCAGATACGCAGTATTTT.

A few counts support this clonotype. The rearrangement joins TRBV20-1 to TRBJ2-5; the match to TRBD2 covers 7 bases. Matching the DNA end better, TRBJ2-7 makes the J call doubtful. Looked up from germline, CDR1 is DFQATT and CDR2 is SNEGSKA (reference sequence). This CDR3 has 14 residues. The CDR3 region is CSARASGGGDEQYF. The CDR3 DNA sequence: TGCAGTGCTAGAGCCTCGGGGGGTGGCGACGAGCAGTACTTC.

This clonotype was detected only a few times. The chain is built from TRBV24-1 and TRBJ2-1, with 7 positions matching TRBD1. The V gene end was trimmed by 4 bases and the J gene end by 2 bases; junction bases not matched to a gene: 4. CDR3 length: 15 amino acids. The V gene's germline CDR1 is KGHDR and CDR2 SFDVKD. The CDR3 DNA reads TGTGCCACCAGTGAAGGACAGGCCCCCTACAATGAGCAGTTCTTC. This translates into CATSEGQAPYNEQFF.

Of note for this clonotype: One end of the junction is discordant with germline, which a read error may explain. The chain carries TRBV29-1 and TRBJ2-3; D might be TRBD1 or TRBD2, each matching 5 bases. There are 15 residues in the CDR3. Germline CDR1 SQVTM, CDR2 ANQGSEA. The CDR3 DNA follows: TGCTGCGTTGAGGAGAGGGGCCCTAAAACAGATACGCAGTATTTT. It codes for CCVEERGPKTDTQYF.

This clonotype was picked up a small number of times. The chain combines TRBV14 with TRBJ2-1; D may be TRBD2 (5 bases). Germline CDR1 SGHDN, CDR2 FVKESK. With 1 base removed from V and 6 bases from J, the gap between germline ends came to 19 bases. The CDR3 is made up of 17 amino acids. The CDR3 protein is CASSQGNHPGSGNEQFF. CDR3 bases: TGTGCCAGCAGCCAAGGAAATCACCCGGGATCTGGCAATGAGCAGTTCTTC.